Below, 13 T cell receptor beta chains from the same sample are listed, as sequenced in a study of blood T cells in healthy people across ages (dated by TCRdb to between 2014 and 2017). To prepare the library, 5' RACE was applied. Sequencing used an Illumina HiSeq 2500. A second about 6 to 11 cycle PCR used a sample-barcoded 5' primer and a J-beta primer mix. TCRdb passed the public sequencing reads through fastp at Q25 and MiXCR, retaining productive beta sequences. Each entry is one CDR3 protein sequence, shown with its most common DNA and genes. Counted in this sample were around 870,000 distinct CDR3 sequences; roughly 26% of them appeared once. The ten biggest clones cover 17% of the sample. Sequences were obtained from blood. These receptors were taken from a woman aged 80 or over in good health.

This clonotype was detected ten times or more. The V and J genes are TRBV29-1 and TRBJ1-2, with D perhaps TRBD1 (5 bases). CDR1 and CDR2 from the germline V gene are SQVTM and ANQGSEA. With 7 bases removed from V and 7 bases from J, the gap between germline ends came to 22 bases. This CDR3 has 14 amino acids. The CDR3 DNA reads as TGCAGCGCCGGAACGGGGACCTCGGCTGTTGGCTACACCTTC. Translating it yields CSAGTGTSAVGYTF.

This clonotype was seen a few times. The chain combines TRBV24-1 with TRBJ2-1, with TRBD2 matching over 9 bases. The CDR3 is 18 amino acids. CDR1 is KGHDR and CDR2 is SFDVKD in the germline V gene. J lost 3 bases, V lost 9 bases, and 17 bases had no gene match. CDR3 nucleotide sequence: TGTGCCACCCGAGGCGGAGGTCTCGGGCGGGGGGGCTACAATGAGCAGTTCTTC. It translates to CATRGGGLGRGGYNEQFF.

This clonotype was detected many times. The chain has TRBV27 and TRBJ1-2, with unresolved D. The CDR3 runs to 15 residues. CDR1 and CDR2 from the germline V gene are MNHEY and SMNVEV (reference sequence). V lost 6 bases, J lost 8 bases, and 22 bases lay in between. The CDR3 loop is CASSLRAVAGNGYTF. In DNA form, the CDR3 reads TGTGCCAGCAGCCTCCGGGCCGTAGCGGGAAACGGCTACACCTTC.

The V and J genes are TRBV20-1 and TRBJ1-1, with D possibly TRBD1 on 6 matching bases. CDR3 length equals 14 residues. In germline, CDR1 is DFQATT, CDR2 SNEGSKA (reference sequence). Here the CDR3 reads CSPFDPTGSIEAFF. In nucleotides, the CDR3 is TGCAGCCCGTTTGATCCAACAGGGAGCATTGAAGCTTTCTTT.

The gene calls are TRBV7-2 and TRBJ1-2; D is undetermined. The V gene's germline CDR1 is SGHTA and CDR2 FQGNSA. The CDR3 sequence is 14 residues long. Trimming left V 1 base short and J 2 bases short, with 8 bases between. The DNA of the CDR3 is TGTGCCAGCAGCTTAGGACACCCAAACTATGGCTACACCTTC. It yields the protein CASSLGHPNYGYTF.

There are many counts of this clonotype. V usage is TRBV29-1 and J usage is TRBJ2-5; D is possibly TRBD1 (5 bases). This CDR3 is built from 11 residues. Germline CDR1 SQVTM, CDR2 ANQGSEA. Deletions cut 3 bases from V and 6 bases from J, with 8 bases between. The CDR3 protein is CSVDPGKTQYF. In DNA, the CDR3 is TGCAGCGTTGATCCAGGGAAGACCCAGTACTTC.

The chain's CDR3 is CASTTSGSPDTQYF. The CDR3 DNA is TGCGCCAGCACGACTAGCGGGAGTCCCGATACGCAGTATTTT. The V gene is TRBV5-1, the J gene TRBJ2-3; TRBD2 matches 12 bases. V shed 6 bases and J 6 bases; nucleotides not matched to a gene: 5. CDR1 SGHRS and CDR2 YFSETQ come from the germline V gene. This CDR3 is 14 amino acids long.

Details on this clonotype: Sequence at one end of the junction differs from germline and may be a read error. The rearrangement links TRBV5-1 to TRBJ2-5; 13 positions agree with TRBD2. Germline V gives CDR1 SGHRS, CDR2 YFSETQ. CDR3 size: 17 residues. CDR3 coding DNA: TGCGCCGGCAGCTTCACCGGGACTAGCGGGAACCAAGAGACCCAGTACTTC. Translation: CAGSFTGTSGNQETQYF.

This clonotype came up a few times. V gene TRBV20-1 combines with J gene TRBJ1-4; 9 nucleotides match TRBD1. After removal of 6 bases from V and 7 bases from J, the junction contained 3 bases not matched to a gene. Looked up from germline, CDR1 is DFQATT and CDR2 is SNEGSKA (reference sequence). The CDR3 spans 12 residues. The CDR3 protein is CSALTGGEKLFF. The CDR3 DNA is TGCAGTGCATTGACAGGGGGTGAAAAACTGTTTTTT.

Regarding this clonotype: This may be a read error: a much more frequent sequence differs by one nucleotide. The chain combines TRBV7-2 with TRBJ2-3, with D possibly being TRBD2 (6 bases). The length of the CDR3 is 16 residues. The V end lost 5 bases, the J end lost 4 bases, and 19 bases lay between the germline ends. CDR1 is SGHTA and CDR2 is FQGNSA in the germline V gene. DNA for the CDR3: TGTGCCAGCAGCATGGGGAGGAGGCGGGGCGCAGATACGCAGTATTTT. It yields the protein CASSMGRRRGADTQYF.

The chain joins TRBV20-1 to TRBJ2-1; 10 bases line up with TRBD1. CDR3 length: 15 amino acids. Germline V gene sequence: CDR1 DFQATT, CDR2 SNEGSKA (reference sequence). V lost 3 bases, J lost 4 bases, and 6 bases stayed unmatched. CDR3 sequence (DNA): TGCAGTGCTAGTGGGACAGGGGATAGGTACAATGAGCAGTTCTTC. Translating it yields CSASGTGDRYNEQFF.

V gene TRBV7-2 combines with J gene TRBJ1-2, with TRBD1 as a possible D gene (6 bases). The CDR3 extends over 15 amino acids. From germline, CDR1 is SGHTA and CDR2 FQGNSA. The ends were cut back, 5 bases at V and 4 bases at J, with 17 bases in the middle. The CDR3 region has the DNA TGTGCCAGCAGCAAACGGGACACCGGCGGCTATGGCTACACCTTC. Protein sequence: CASSKRDTGGYGYTF.

This chain uses TRBV9 with TRBJ2-5; D perhaps matches TRBD1 (5 bases). Germline V gives CDR1 SGDLS, CDR2 YYNGEE. There are 14 residues in the CDR3. Deletions cut 3 bases from V and 11 bases from J, with 20 bases between. CDR3 protein: CASSARTRASEQYF. The CDR3 nucleotides read TGTGCCAGCAGCGCCCGGACAAGGGCGTCGGAGCAGTACTTC.